Listed below are T cell receptor beta chains from one sample, sequenced in a study of regulatory T cells in long-lasting Graves disease. TCRdb re-called the multiplex PCR reads with MiXCR, one entry per CDR3 protein. This sample has some 400,000 distinct CDR3 sequences, with approximately 15% found just once. The same sample was also studied in work on T cells in Graves' hyperthyroidism and ophthalmopathy.

The sample in question was peripheral blood mononuclear cells (PBMCs), obtained at new diagnosis, from a patient treated with antithyroid drugs. These receptors came from a woman in her 30s with Graves disease. Each CDR3 is given with its conserved first and last residue. Each record gives: D gene, clone size, V gene, J gene, CDR3 protein, CDR3 DNA. The D gene is left open where the match is weak. Some rows have no size entry. The others give once, few or many, or a class for an expanded clone.

D: NA; size: few; V: TRBV6-5; J: TRBJ2-3; CDR3: CASSYSIGLAHGDTQYF; DNA: TGTGCCAGCAGTTACTCGATAGGGCTAGCGCACGGAGATACGCAGTATTTT
D: TRBD1; size: many; V: TRBV4-1; J: TRBJ1-1; CDR3: CASSQPDRGLGYTEAFF; DNA: TGCGCCAGCAGCCAACCTGACAGGGGCCTGGGTTACACTGAAGCTTTCTTT
D: NA; size: many; V: TRBV11-2; J: TRBJ2-3; CDR3: CASSLWRGSKTDTQYF; DNA: TGTGCCAGCAGCCTCTGGCGGGGCTCGAAAACAGATACGCAGTATTTT
D: NA; size: few; V: TRBV19; J: TRBJ2-2; CDR3: CASSIDPAGELFF; DNA: TGTGCCAGTAGTATAGACCCAGCCGGGGAGCTGTTTTTT
D: TRBD1; size: few; V: TRBV9; J: TRBJ1-6; CDR3: CASSASGQGLSPLHF; DNA: TGTGCCAGCAGCGCCTCGGGACAGGGCCTTTCACCCCTCCACTTT
D: TRBD2; size: many; V: TRBV5-1; J: TRBJ2-7; CDR3: CASSFREGVYEQYF; DNA: TGCGCCAGCAGCTTCCGGGAGGGGGTCTACGAGCAGTACTTC
D: NA; size: few; V: TRBV20-1; J: TRBJ2-3; CDR3: CSASRGAIPDTQYF; DNA: TGCAGTGCTAGCAGGGGGGCGATTCCAGATACGCAGTATTTT
D: NA; size: many; V: TRBV20-1; J: TRBJ2-1; CDR3: CSAREVEQFF; DNA: TGCAGTGCTAGAGAGGTAGAGCAGTTCTTC
D: NA; size: few; V: TRBV9; J: TRBJ2-1; CDR3: CASSPSSDSYNEQFF; DNA: TGTGCCAGCAGCCCGTCGTCGGACTCCTACAATGAGCAGTTCTTC
D: NA; size: few; V: TRBV12-3/TRBV12-4; J: TRBJ1-2; CDR3: CASSGARTGWHYGYTF; DNA: TGTGCCAGCAGTGGAGCCCGAACAGGGTGGCACTATGGCTACACCTTC
D: NA; size: NA; V: TRBV10-3; J: TRBJ1-2; CDR3: CAISALGGGYTF; DNA: TGTGCCATCAGTGCGCTCGGGGGTGGCTACACCTTC
D: NA; size: many; V: TRBV13; J: TRBJ2-2; CDR3: CASSLEGRRTGELFF; DNA: TGTGCCAGCAGCTTAGAAGGGAGGAGGACCGGGGAGCTGTTTTTT
D: TRBD2; size: few; V: TRBV24-1; J: TRBJ2-7; CDR3: CANPRGSASGSGDEQYF; DNA: TGTGCCAACCCTCGGGGGTCGGCTAGCGGGTCAGGGGACGAGCAGTACTTC
D: NA; size: many; V: TRBV7-9; J: TRBJ2-7; CDR3: CASSLKNEQYF; DNA: TGTGCCAGCAGCTTAAAGAACGAGCAGTACTTC
D: NA; size: NA; V: TRBV11-2; J: TRBJ2-1; CDR3: CASRFLGGGGSLYNEQFF; DNA: TGTGCCAGCCGCTTTTTAGGGGGCGGCGGGAGTCTGTACAATGAGCAGTTCTTC
D: NA; size: many; V: TRBV3-1; J: TRBJ1-2; CDR3: CASSQDLRQIYGYTF; DNA: TGTGCCAGCAGCCAAGATTTGAGACAGATCTATGGCTACACCTTC
D: NA; size: many; V: TRBV20-1; J: TRBJ2-3; CDR3: CSARVGVGTDTQYF; DNA: TGCAGTGCTAGAGTGGGGGTAGGCACAGATACGCAGTATTTT
D: TRBD1; size: NA; V: TRBV19; J: TRBJ1-1; CDR3: CASSPQGETEAFF; DNA: TGTGCCAGTAGTCCCCAGGGGGAAACTGAAGCTTTCTTT